In its sample, the clone carrying this TCR beta chain was seen a few times. Antigen unknown. These data belong to a study of CD8 T cells in ankylosing spondylitis. Study-level results: Clones that were linked to disease were CD8+ and were relatively rare in peripheral blood. What appeared characteristic of ankylosing spondylitis blood was a TCR beta motif of eight highly homologous variants. Certain motif variants had earlier appeared in reactive arthritis synovial fluid and blood. Researchers reportedly found disease-linked clones significantly enriched in matched ankylosing spondylitis synovial fluid.

The germline gives CDR1 MNHEY, CDR2 SVGAGI. The CDR3 length is 14 residues. Trimming stripped 2 bases from V and 7 bases from J, with 11 bases between. As the method for making TCR beta libraries, quantitative 5'-RACE with molecular barcodes was used. TCRdb analysed the 5' RACE reads with MiXCR anew, one entry per CDR3 protein. The sample holds 200,000 to 250,000 distinct CDR3 sequences, around 19% seen once. The chain employs TRBV6-5 and TRBJ2-2; D gene unclear. Source material: blood, either unsorted or a sorted T cell fraction (not recorded which). The source is a male donor with ankylosing spondylitis. In DNA form, the CDR3 reads TGTGCCAGCAGTTACACGACCCGGGTCGGGGAGCTGTTTTTT. Protein product: CASSYTTRVGELFF.